The source of this TCR beta chain is a study of shared clonotypes between healthy human individuals. The germline gives CDR1 MNHEY, CDR2 SVGAGI. This CDR3 is built from 14 residues. V gave up 0 bases and J gave up 1 base, with 4 bases separating them. The investigators split CD4+ cells into a CD45RA+ naive subset and a CD45RA-negative memory subset. Every subset had its genomic DNA shared out evenly among several immunoSEQ plates. TCRdb's table, derived via immunoSEQ multiplex PCR, lists solely in-frame clones and lacks some. The profile shows about 2.4 million clones, approximately 94% of them singletons.

This chain connects TRBV6-5 to TRBJ1-3, with unresolved D. Sequenced: naive CD4+ T cells sorted from blood. Specified subset: CD45RA+ positively selected. The sequence derives from a man between 18 and 35 years old in good health. DNA for the CDR3: TGTGCCAGCAGTTACTCAGAATCTGGAAACACCATATATTTT. It is translated as CASSYSESGNTIYF.